The source of this T cell receptor beta chain is a study of T-cell reconstitution after alpha-beta-depleted transplantation in children. CDR3 length equals 16 residues. J was trimmed by 4 bases and V by 0 bases; bases with no gene match: 5. Germline loops: CDR1 SGHRS, CDR2 YFSETQ. The library targeted TCRbeta and was prepared with unique molecular identifiers. TCRdb itself ran the PCR reads through MiXCR, one entry per CDR3 protein. Found here are about 360,000 distinct CDR3 sequences, 10% to 15% of them singletons; the top ten hold 3.5% to 4.5%. This clonotype was recorded a few times. The source was PBMCs, collected from the stem cell graft. The chain carries TRBV5-1 and TRBJ1-3; 9 nucleotides match TRBD1. The sequence came from a human donor who donated a stem cell graft to a child with Fanconi anemia. CDR3 loop: CASSLEGQGSGNTIYF. Here the CDR3 DNA reads TGCGCCAGCAGCTTGGAGGGACAGGGTTCAGGAAACACCATATATTTT.